Listed here are 19 T cell receptor beta chains from one sample, sequenced in a study of cytomegalovirus exposure and HLA in healthy donors (dated by TCRdb to about 2017). To prepare the library, the immunoSEQ multiplex PCR assay was applied. For the multiplex PCR, a mixture combining 60 forward primers for TCR Vbeta segments and 13 reverse primers for TCR Jbeta segments was used. TCRdb limited this immuneACCESS table to in-frame rearrangements with V and J called. A share of clones is missing; checked studies link under half to unresolved V genes, and the rest is unexplained. The sample table records about 91,000 clones; about 77% of these occur just once. Approximately 4.7% of the sample comes from the top ten. Sequenced: PBMCs. These receptors all stem from a male donor in good health and CMV-seropositive.

The chain joins TRBV28 to TRBJ2-3, with 8 bases fitting TRBD2. The ends lost 5 bases at V and 2 bases at J; junction bases unmatched: 3. CDR1 is MDHEN, CDR2 SYDVKM, per germline. The CDR3 extends over 14 amino acids. This CDR3 reads CASSIAGFTDTQYF. Here the CDR3 DNA reads TGTGCCAGCAGTATAGCGGGGTTCACAGATACGCAGTATTTT.

This rearrangement joins TRBV2 to TRBJ2-5, with no clear D. TRBJ2-7 matches the DNA end more closely, so the J call is doubtful. CDR1 SNHLY and CDR2 FYNNEI come from the germline V gene. CDR3 length: 10 residues. The CDR3: CACLKHEQYF. CDR3 nucleotides: TGTGCCTGCCTGAAGCACGAGCAGTACTTC.

This clone came up a few times. The V gene is TRBV28, the J gene TRBJ1-1; tentative D call: TRBD1 (6 bases). The CDR3 is made up of 15 amino acids. Germline lookup yields CDR1 MDHEN and CDR2 SYDVKM. Trimming took 8 bases from V and 2 from J, leaving 18 bases between them. DNA of the CDR3: TGTGCCAGCGACCCGGGATGGGGGCCTAACACTGAAGCTTTCTTT. Translated, it gives CASDPGWGPNTEAFF.

This chain uses TRBV28 with TRBJ2-7, with D possibly TRBD1 on 5 matching bases. There are 13 residues in the CDR3. Trimming shortened V by 6 bases and J by 2 bases, and 11 bases separated the two germline ends. Looked up from germline, CDR1 is MDHEN and CDR2 is SYDVKM. The CDR3 protein is CASSRDSPYEQYF. The CDR3 DNA follows: TGTGCCAGCAGCCGCGACAGTCCCTACGAGCAGTACTTC.

J is TRBJ2-7 and V is TRBV6-1, with TRBD2 as a possible D gene (6 bases). Per germline, CDR1 MNHNS and CDR2 SASEGT. V was pared by 3 bases and J by 2 bases, with 11 bases between. The CDR3 extends over 14 amino acids. The CDR3 DNA is TGTGCCAGCAGTGATTATGCGGGACCCTACGAGCAGTACTTC. Amino acids: CASSDYAGPYEQYF.

The chain employs TRBV29-1 and TRBJ2-7; D possibly corresponds to TRBD1 (6 bases). Trimming took 7 bases from V and 2 from J, leaving 15 bases between them. Germline lookup yields CDR1 SQVTM and CDR2 ANQGSEA. The CDR3 covers 13 residues. The CDR3 DNA is TGCAGCGCTGGGGAGACAGGTCCCTACGAGCAGTACTTC. Translating gives CSAGETGPYEQYF.

The chain joins TRBV15 to TRBJ2-1, with D maybe TRBD1 (5 bases). This CDR3 region has 15 residues. The germline gives CDR1 LNHNV, CDR2 YYDKDF (reference sequence). Trimming removed 0 bases at V and 0 bases at J, with 6 bases between. CDR3 nucleotide sequence: TGTGCCACCAGCAGAGATGGGGCCTCCTACAATGAGCAGTTCTTC. Its protein is CATSRDGASYNEQFF. The whole variable domain, filled in from reference TRBV15 and TRBJ2-1, reads DAMVIQNPRYQVTQFGKPVTLSCSQTLNHNVMYWYQQKSSQAPKLLFHYYDKDFNNEADTPDNFQSRRPNTSFCFLDIRSPGLGDTAMYLCATSRDGASYNEQFFGPGTRLTVL.

V and J are TRBV13 and TRBJ2-5; 10 bases fit TRBD2. From germline, CDR1 is PRHDT and CDR2 FYEKMQ (reference sequence). J gave up 1 base and V 3 bases, and 8 bases lay outside the gene matches. There are 17 residues in the CDR3. The CDR3: CASSLLAGELGQETQYF. CDR3 nucleotides: TGTGCCAGCAGCTTGCTAGCGGGAGAATTGGGCCAAGAGACCCAGTACTTC.

This clone was counted only a few times. The rearrangement uses TRBV10-3 and TRBJ2-7; TRBD1 agrees at 9 bases. Germline CDR1 reads ENHRY; CDR2 reads SYGVKD. After removal of 10 bases from V and 2 bases from J, the junction contained 6 bases not matched to a gene. The CDR3 sequence is 13 residues long. This CDR3 reads CATQRTGAYEQYF. The CDR3 coding sequence is TGTGCCACCCAGCGGACAGGGGCCTACGAGCAGTACTTC.

V usage is TRBV25-1 and J usage is TRBJ2-5; 11 bases align to TRBD1. The CDR3 is 15 residues long. V lost 5 bases and J lost 5; bases outside the gene matches: 7. From germline, CDR1 is MGHDK and CDR2 SYGVNS. Here the CDR3 DNA reads TGTGCCAGCAGTAAAGGACAGGGGGCATCGGAGACCCAGTACTTC. It yields the protein CASSKGQGASETQYF. Full variable domain (rest looked up from reference TRBV25-1 and TRBJ2-5): EADIYQTPRYLVIGTGKKITLECSQTMGHDKMYWYQQDPGMELHLIHYSYGVNSTEKGDLSSESTVSRIRTEHFPLTLESARPSHTSQYLCASSKGQGASETQYFGPGTRLLVL.

This sequence joins TRBV15 and TRBJ2-2, with D perhaps TRBD2 (6 bases). This CDR3 comprises 14 residues. The germline V and J ends were trimmed by 5 bases and 5 bases, with 12 bases remaining between them. The germline CDR1 and CDR2 sequences are LNHNV and YYDKDF (reference sequence). The CDR3 DNA sequence: TGTGCCACCAGCGCGGGACTGAGTACCGGGGAGCTGTTTTTT. This gives the protein CATSAGLSTGELFF.

The CDR3 spells CASSPQGLATDTQYF. CDR3 sequence (DNA): TGTGCCAGCAGCCCACAGGGGCTAGCCACAGATACGCAGTATTTT. This chain joins TRBV9 and TRBJ2-3; TRBD1 agrees at 7 bases. Per germline, CDR1 SGDLS and CDR2 YYNGEE. The ends lost 4 bases at V and 2 bases at J; junction bases unmatched: 7. This CDR3 spans 15 amino acids.

The chain employs TRBV28 and TRBJ1-1; D is possibly TRBD1 (6 bases). CDR1 and CDR2 (germline): MDHEN, SYDVKM. Trimming cost V 3 bases and J 8 bases, with 10 bases left between them. The CDR3 consists of 12 residues. CDR3 protein: CASSFGGLEAFF. As DNA, the CDR3 is TGTGCCAGCAGTTTCGGGGGGCTCGAAGCTTTCTTT.

This chain links TRBV5-1 with TRBJ1-2; 9 bases match TRBD1. CDR3 length equals 13 residues. The V and J ends lost 5 bases and 5 bases, in that order; junction bases with no gene match: 4. Germline CDR1 reads SGHRS; CDR2 reads YFSETQ. CDR3 DNA: TGCGCCAGCAGGGGACAGGGTCCTTATGGCTACACCTTC. Protein: CASRGQGPYGYTF.

The chain combines TRBV30 with TRBJ2-7; no reliable D call. CDR1 is GTSNPN and CDR2 is SVGIG in the germline V gene (reference sequence). There are 15 residues in the CDR3. The V and J ends lost 1 base and 4 bases respectively, with 17 bases between them. The CDR3 reads CAWSDPTSPNYEQYF. The CDR3 coding sequence is TGTGCCTGGAGTGACCCCACTTCCCCTAATTACGAGCAGTACTTC. Full variable domain (remainder filled in from reference TRBV30 and TRBJ2-7): SQTIHQWPATLVQPVGSPLSLECTVEGTSNPNLYWYRQAAGRGLQLLFYSVGIGQISSEVPQNLSASRPQDRQFILSSKKLLLSDSGFYLCAWSDPTSPNYEQYFGPGTRLTVT.

The J gene is TRBJ2-1, the V gene TRBV7-9; TRBD2 matches at 11 bases. The trim removed 1 base at V and 7 bases at J, leaving 0 bases unmatched. The CDR3 length is 14 residues. Per germline, CDR1 SEHNR and CDR2 FQNEAQ (reference sequence). For the CDR3, the DNA is TGTGCCAGCAGCTTAGGGACTAGCGGGAATGAGCAGTTCTTC. Its protein is CASSLGTSGNEQFF.

The gene calls are TRBV28 and TRBJ2-5; 7 nucleotides align to TRBD1. Germline CDR1 and CDR2: MDHEN and SYDVKM. This CDR3 is built from 15 residues. V lost 6 bases to trimming and J lost 7 bases; unmatched junction nucleotides: 14. CDR3 sequence: CASRARQGREVTQYF. CDR3 coding DNA: TGTGCCAGCAGGGCTAGACAGGGACGAGAGGTGACCCAGTACTTC.

This chain joins TRBV2 and TRBJ1-4; D is ambiguous. CDR3 length: 15 amino acids. The germline V gene encodes CDR1 SNHLY and CDR2 FYNNEI. V was trimmed by 6 bases and J by 8 bases, leaving 19 bases between them. CDR3 region: CASRKGSVGGEKLFF. CDR3 bases: TGTGCCAGCAGGAAGGGCAGTGTAGGAGGCGAAAAACTGTTTTTT.

The J gene is TRBJ2-6, the V gene TRBV27; D is possibly TRBD1 (6 bases). Between the trimmed V and J ends, which lost 8 bases and 0 bases, there was a span of 11 bases. The CDR3 contains 15 residues. Germline values: CDR1 MNHEY, CDR2 SMNVEV (reference sequence). This CDR3 is CASGRGGSGANVLTF. The DNA for the CDR3 is TGTGCCAGCGGCAGGGGCGGCTCTGGGGCCAACGTCCTGACTTTC.